What follows are 23 T cell receptor beta chains derived from one specimen sequenced in a study of shared clonotypes between healthy human individuals. The method was immunoSEQ multiplex PCR; TCRdb's version includes in-frame clones alone and lacks a portion of them. The sample consists of under 2,000,000 clones, about 95% of them appearing once. CD8 cells classed as naive were CD45RO-negative and positively selected for CCR7, excluding terminally differentiated effector memory CD45RA+ cells. The sample consisted of naive CD8+ T cells sorted from blood. These receptors came from a man younger than 30 in good health.

The genes are TRBV28 and TRBJ1-5; D is unresolved. The CDR3 totals 14 residues. Trimming took 2 bases from V and 3 from J, leaving 8 bases between them. Germline lookup yields CDR1 MDHEN and CDR2 SYDVKM. CDR3 nucleotides: TGTGCCAGCAGTTTACAAGTGAACAATCAGCCCCAGCATTTT. Translated: CASSLQVNNQPQHF.

This chain joins TRBV6-4 and TRBJ2-5; the D call may be TRBD1 or TRBD2 (5 bases each). There are 14 residues in the CDR3. Trimming cost V 5 bases and J 5 bases, with 15 bases left between them. Germline lookup yields CDR1 MRHNA and CDR2 SNTAGT. The CDR3 DNA reads as TGTGCCAGCAGTACGGTGGGGGTGAGCGAGACCCAGTACTTC. Its translation is CASSTVGVSETQYF.

The rearrangement joins TRBV7-8 to TRBJ2-7, with D tentatively TRBD2 (5 bases). Trimming cost V 5 bases and J 2 bases, with 16 bases left between them. The CDR3 totals 15 residues. Germline assignment: CDR1 SGHVS and CDR2 FQNEAQ. CDR3 loop: CASSHGLSYAYEQYF. The CDR3 DNA follows: TGTGCCAGCAGCCACGGACTCTCCTACGCCTACGAGCAGTACTTC. Drawing the rest from reference TRBV7-8 and TRBJ2-7, the complete variable domain is GAGVSQSPRYKVAKRGQDVALRCDPISGHVSLFWYQQALGQGPEFLTYFQNEAQLDKSGLPSDRFFAERPEGSVSTLKIQRTQQEDSAVYLCASSHGLSYAYEQYFGPGTRLTVT.

V and J are TRBV5-4 and TRBJ2-2; perhaps TRBD1 as D (6 bases). Trimming took 2 bases from V and 5 from J, leaving 10 bases between them. Germline loops: CDR1 SGHNT, CDR2 YYREEE (reference sequence). This CDR3 spans 14 amino acids. The CDR3 sequence is CASSFIGGTGELFF. For the CDR3, the DNA is TGTGCCAGCAGCTTCATAGGGGGTACCGGGGAGCTGTTTTTT. The whole variable domain, remainder taken from reference TRBV5-4 and TRBJ2-2, is ETGVTQSPTHLIKTRGQQVTLRCSSQSGHNTVSWYQQALGQGPQFIFQYYREEENGRGNFPPRFSGLQFPNYSSELNVNALELDDSALYLCASSFIGGTGELFFGEGSRLTVL.

V gene TRBV29-1 combines with J gene TRBJ1-2; a weak D match, TRBD1 (6 bases). V was shortened by 6 bases and J by 0 bases, with 17 bases between the two germline ends. This CDR3 spans 15 amino acids. From germline, CDR1 is SQVTM and CDR2 ANQGSEA. CDR3 sequence reads: CSVVQGNPTNYGYTF. CDR3 coding DNA: TGCAGCGTGGTCCAGGGGAACCCAACTAACTATGGCTACACCTTC.

The chain carries TRBV30 and TRBJ2-7; 7 nucleotides align to TRBD1. V gave up 4 bases and J gave up 2 bases; unmatched junction bases: 11. This CDR3 has 15 residues. CDR1 GTSNPN and CDR2 SVGIG come from the germline V gene (reference sequence). The CDR3 sequence is CAWKPGTQGAYEQYF. The CDR3 DNA is TGTGCCTGGAAACCCGGGACCCAGGGGGCCTACGAGCAGTACTTC.

J is TRBJ2-3 and V is TRBV13; tentative D call: TRBD2 (6 bases). The CDR3 spans 15 residues. Trimming pared 3 bases from V and 1 base from J, leaving 11 bases between. Germline values: CDR1 PRHDT, CDR2 FYEKMQ (reference sequence). CDR3 DNA: TGTGCCAGCAGCTTTCGGGGCGGGGGCACAGATACGCAGTATTTT. This encodes CASSFRGGGTDTQYF.

The genes are TRBV6-6 and TRBJ1-2; tentative D call: TRBD1 (6 bases). The CDR3 has 13 amino acids. The V end lost 7 bases, the J end lost 8 bases, and 17 bases lay between the germline ends. Germline CDR1 MNHNY, CDR2 SVGAGI (reference sequence). The CDR3 region has the DNA TGTGCCAGCACCGAGGGGGGATTAGACGGCTACACCTTC. Amino acids: CASTEGGLDGYTF.

V gene TRBV4-2 combines with J gene TRBJ2-1, with a weak D call TRBD2 (6 bases). Germline-derived CDR1 and CDR2 are LGHNA and YNFKEQ. Trimming shortened V by 10 bases and J by 10 bases, and 23 bases separated the two germline ends. CDR3 length: 14 amino acids. In DNA form, the CDR3 reads TGTGCCACGTCAGCGGCGGGACCCAAGACGGAGCAGTTCTTC. Translated, it gives CATSAAGPKTEQFF.

This clone occurred once. This rearrangement joins TRBV6-5 to TRBJ2-5, with 9 bases matching TRBD2. The CDR3 has 16 residues. The germline gives CDR1 MNHEY, CDR2 SVGAGI. The ends lost 3 bases at V and 1 base at J; junction bases unmatched: 6. The CDR3 nucleotides read TGTGCCAGCAGTTATTCTAGCGGGGAGGTCCAAGAGACCCAGTACTTC. Translated: CASSYSSGEVQETQYF.

This chain's CDR3 is CASSVGGGTDEKLFF. The CDR3 DNA is TGTGCCAGCAGCGTAGGGGGAGGGACAGATGAAAAACTGTTTTTT. The chain uses TRBV9 and TRBJ1-4, with 7 bases lining up with TRBD1. The trim removed 0 bases at V and 6 bases at J, leaving 5 bases unmatched. Germline CDR1 and CDR2: SGDLS and YYNGEE. The CDR3 consists of 15 residues.

In regard to this clone: The identical CDR3 is also encoded by other nucleotide sequences in the sample. V is TRBV7-6 and J is TRBJ2-7, with D possibly matching TRBD2 (6 bases). The length of the CDR3 is 13 residues. V was trimmed by 0 bases and J by 5 bases, leaving 8 bases between them. Germline V lookup: CDR1 SGHVS, CDR2 FNYEAQ. CDR3 in amino acids: CASSLAGGNEQYF. The CDR3 coding sequence is TGTGCCAGCAGCTTAGCCGGGGGTAACGAGCAGTACTTC.

The chain joins TRBV4-1 to TRBJ2-1, with a weak D call TRBD2 (5 bases). This CDR3 is built from 16 residues. Trimming removed 0 bases from V and 4 bases from J, with 13 bases in between. CDR1 is MGHRA, CDR2 YSYEKL, per germline. Here the CDR3 DNA reads TGCGCCAGCAGCCAAGATCAGGCTAGCCCTTACAATGAGCAGTTCTTC. Translation: CASSQDQASPYNEQFF.

The CDR3 nucleotides are TGTGCCAGCAGCACATACGGACAGGGACGATACGAGCAGTACTTC. Translating gives CASSTYGQGRYEQYF. The chain carries TRBV13 and TRBJ2-7; 8 positions match TRBD1. The CDR3 covers 15 residues. CDR1 is PRHDT and CDR2 is FYEKMQ in the germline V gene (reference sequence). The V gene end was trimmed by 5 bases and the J gene end by 4 bases; junction bases not matched to a gene: 10.

The V call is TRBV4-3, the J call TRBJ2-3; 15 bases fit TRBD2. Germline-derived CDR1 and CDR2 are LGHNA and YSLEER. The CDR3 length is 15 residues. Losses at the gene ends were 4 bases for V and 6 bases for J; bases not matched to a gene: 2. CDR3 nucleotides: TGCGCCAGCAGCCTCGGGACTAGCGGGAGGGATACGCAGTATTTT. Protein: CASSLGTSGRDTQYF.

This sequence joins TRBV27 and TRBJ2-1, with D perhaps matching TRBD1 (6 bases). From germline, CDR1 is MNHEY and CDR2 SMNVEV (reference sequence). V shed 5 bases and J shed 0 bases, with 14 bases lying between them. The CDR3 covers 16 residues. The CDR3 DNA reads as TGTGCCAGCAGTCCCGGGACACTGGGCTCCTACAATGAGCAGTTCTTC. This sequence encodes CASSPGTLGSYNEQFF.

CDR3 sequence (DNA): TGTGCCAGCAGCCCCGGAGTGACGGGAGACACGCAGTTCTTC. Protein sequence: CASSPGVTGDTQFF. The chain is built from TRBV7-9 and TRBJ2-1; the D gene is possibly TRBD2 (6 bases). The V gene's germline CDR1 is SEHNR and CDR2 FQNEAQ (reference sequence). V lost 5 bases and J 12 bases, leaving 20 bases between the germline ends. The CDR3 has 14 amino acids.

The chain carries TRBV25-1 and TRBJ1-2; D remains ambiguous. The CDR3 is made up of 12 amino acids. CDR1 and CDR2 from the germline V gene are MGHDK and SYGVNS. V dropped 6 bases and J dropped 7 bases, with 12 bases sitting between them. The CDR3 sequence: CASSLTGSGYTF. In DNA form, the CDR3 reads TGTGCCAGCAGCCTAACCGGGTCTGGCTACACCTTC.

The rearrangement links TRBV27 to TRBJ2-7, with 11 bases that match TRBD2. The CDR3 is made up of 16 amino acids. Unmatched junction bases numbered 5, after V lost 1 base and J lost 3 bases. Germline V CDR1 and CDR2: MNHEY, SMNVEV (reference sequence). In DNA, the CDR3 is TGTGCCAGCAGTTTATTGTATACTAGCGGGAGCTACGAGCAGTACTTC. Protein sequence: CASSLLYTSGSYEQYF.

V and J are TRBV4-1 and TRBJ1-4, with a possible D match to TRBD1 (6 bases). The V gene's germline CDR1 is MGHRA and CDR2 YSYEKL. The V end lost 2 bases, the J end lost 2 bases, and 18 bases lay between the germline ends. The CDR3 is 18 amino acids. The CDR3 DNA follows: TGCGCCAGCAGCCAATATCGGGCAGGGGAAGGCACTAATGAAAAACTGTTTTTT. Translated: CASSQYRAGEGTNEKLFF.

This chain links TRBV6-5 with TRBJ1-1; 12 bases are a match to TRBD1. Germline V gene sequence: CDR1 MNHEY, CDR2 SVGAGI. V shed 8 bases, J shed 5 bases, and the junction held 6 bases outside the gene matches. This CDR3 is built from 14 residues. CDR3 region: CASGTGGRGTEAFF. The CDR3 DNA sequence: TGTGCCAGCGGGACAGGGGGCAGGGGTACTGAAGCTTTCTTT.

The rearrangement uses TRBV2 and TRBJ2-7; a possible D gene is TRBD1 (6 bases). Germline assignment: CDR1 SNHLY and CDR2 FYNNEI. The V end was cut by 5 bases, the J end by 1 base, with 12 bases between. The CDR3 is 14 amino acids. CDR3 loop: CASSSGTPSYEQYF. CDR3 in DNA: TGTGCCAGCAGTTCCGGGACACCTTCCTACGAGCAGTACTTC.

V usage is TRBV15 and J usage is TRBJ1-2; maybe TRBD1 (6 bases). Trimming took 3 bases from V and 11 from J, leaving 10 bases between them. CDR1 LNHNV and CDR2 YYDKDF come from the germline V gene (reference sequence). The CDR3 spans 11 residues. CDR3 DNA sequence: TGTGCCACCAGCAGCTGGGACATTTACACCTTC. The encoded protein is CATSSWDIYTF.